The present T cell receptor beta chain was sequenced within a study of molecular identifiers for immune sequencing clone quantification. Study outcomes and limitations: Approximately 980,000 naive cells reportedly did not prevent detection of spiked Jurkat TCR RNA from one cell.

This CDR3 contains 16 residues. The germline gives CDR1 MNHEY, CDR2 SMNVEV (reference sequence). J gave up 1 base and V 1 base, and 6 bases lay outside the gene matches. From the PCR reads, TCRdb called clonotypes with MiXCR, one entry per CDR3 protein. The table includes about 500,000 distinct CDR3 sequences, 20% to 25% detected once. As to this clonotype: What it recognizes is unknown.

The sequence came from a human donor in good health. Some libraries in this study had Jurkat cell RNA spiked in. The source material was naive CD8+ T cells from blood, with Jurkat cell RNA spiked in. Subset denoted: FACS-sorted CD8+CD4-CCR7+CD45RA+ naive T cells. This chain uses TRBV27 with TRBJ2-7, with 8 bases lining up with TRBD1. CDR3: CASSLLGRDRSYEQYF. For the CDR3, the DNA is TGTGCCAGCAGTTTATTGGGAAGGGACAGGTCCTACGAGCAGTACTTC.